The sequence of this T cell receptor (beta chain) was determined in a study of shared clonotypes between healthy human individuals. As processed by the authors: Without quality scores, immunoSEQ junctional reads could not be filtered like full-length reads. Some clones are missing from TCRdb's copy, which holds only in-frame ones; the method was immunoSEQ multiplex PCR. V, J and clone size are those of that table, while D and trimming were read from the DNA. The sample shows about 460,000 clones, approximately 71% of them seen only once. The ends were cut back, 5 bases at V and 7 bases at J, with 9 bases in the middle. Germline CDR1 and CDR2: SEHNR and FQNEAQ (reference sequence). This CDR3 has 12 amino acids.

The material sequenced was PBMCs. The TCR sequence derives from a woman aged 40-49 years in good health. Some clones in this sample may be carry-over from other donors' samples. The chain carries TRBV7-9 and TRBJ2-1; D unclear. This chain's CDR3 is CASSPRPNEQFF. The CDR3 DNA sequence: TGTGCCAGCAGCCCTCGCCCTAATGAGCAGTTCTTC.